This TCR beta chain derives from a study of T cell responses to AZD1222 COVID-19 vaccine. General observations from the study: In the spike-specific TCR repertoire, nearly half reportedly target unmutated variant regions. At baseline, seropositivity was found in only 6 or 7 AZD1222 recipients. The peak T cell response came first, and repertoires were sampled only after it. Possibly, clonal diversity was underestimated; donors were largely white British and included more females.

This clone was observed a handful of times. The antigen remains undetermined. Between the trimmed V and J ends, which lost 0 bases and 0 bases, there was a span of 6 bases. Germline CDR1 and CDR2: LGHDT and YNNKEL (reference sequence). This CDR3 has 14 residues. The method was immunoSEQ multiplex PCR; TCRdb's version includes in-frame clones alone and lacks a portion of them. The table shows roughly 50,000 clones, with roughly 85% occurring only once. The TCR comes from an adult who received the AZD1222 COVID-19 vaccine. The sample in question was peripheral blood, obtained 28 days after the second AZD1222 dose. V gene TRBV3-1 (or the pseudogene TRBV3-2) combines with J gene TRBJ2-7; D not resolved. CDR3 DNA: TGTGCCAGCAGCCAAGATGCGGCCTCCTACGAGCAGTACTTC. Protein product: CASSQDAASYEQYF.